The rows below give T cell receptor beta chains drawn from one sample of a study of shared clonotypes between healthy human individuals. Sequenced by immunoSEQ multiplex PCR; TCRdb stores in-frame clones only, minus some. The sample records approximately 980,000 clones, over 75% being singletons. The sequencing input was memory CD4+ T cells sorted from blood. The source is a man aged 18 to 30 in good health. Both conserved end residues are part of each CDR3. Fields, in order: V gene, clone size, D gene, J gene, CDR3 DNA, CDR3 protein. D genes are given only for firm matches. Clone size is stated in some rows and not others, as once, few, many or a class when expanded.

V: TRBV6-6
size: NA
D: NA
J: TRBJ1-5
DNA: TGTGCCAGCAGTATACAGGTGGGCAATCAGCCCCAGCATTTT
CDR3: CASSIQVGNQPQHF

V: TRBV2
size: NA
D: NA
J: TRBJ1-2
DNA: TGTGCCAGCAGTGAACAGCCTGGCTATGGCTACACCTTC
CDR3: CASSEQPGYGYTF

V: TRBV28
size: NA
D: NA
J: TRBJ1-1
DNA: TGTGCCAGCAGATCGACAGATTACACTGAAGCTTTCTTT
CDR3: CASRSTDYTEAFF

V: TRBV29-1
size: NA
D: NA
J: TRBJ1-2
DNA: TGCAGCGTTGAGGAAGTGGGGGACGAGTATGGCTACACCTTC
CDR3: CSVEEVGDEYGYTF

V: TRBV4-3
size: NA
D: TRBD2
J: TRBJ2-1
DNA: TGCGCCAGCAGCCTCCTAGCGGCCGCTGACAATGAGCAGTTCTTC
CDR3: CASSLLAAADNEQFF

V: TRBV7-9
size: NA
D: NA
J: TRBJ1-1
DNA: TGTGCCAGCAGTCGTGATCAGGGTGGAGCTTTCTTT
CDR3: CASSRDQGGAFF

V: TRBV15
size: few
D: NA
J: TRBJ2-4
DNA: TGTGCCACCAGCCGAACGGGGGCCAAAAACATTCAGTACTTC
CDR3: CATSRTGAKNIQYF

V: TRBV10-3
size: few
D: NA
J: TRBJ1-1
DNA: TGTGCCATCAATGGAGGGGCAGAGAACACTGAAGCTTTCTTT
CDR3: CAINGGAENTEAFF

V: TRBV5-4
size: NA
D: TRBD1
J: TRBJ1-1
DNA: TGTGCCAGCAGCCCGGACAGGCCCACTGAAGCTTTCTTT
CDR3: CASSPDRPTEAFF

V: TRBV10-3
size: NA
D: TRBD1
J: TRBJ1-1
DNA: TGTGCCATCAGGGGGGGACAGGGGAACATGAACACTGAAGCTTTCTTT
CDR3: CAIRGGQGNMNTEAFF

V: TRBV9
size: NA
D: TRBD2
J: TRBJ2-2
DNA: TGTGCCAGCAGCCCGACCGCGGGAGGGCCGAGGAACACCGGGGAGCTGTTTTTT
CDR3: CASSPTAGGPRNTGELFF

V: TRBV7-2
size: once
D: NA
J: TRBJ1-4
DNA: TGTGCCAGCAGCGAGGGGCCGGGGAATGAAAAACTGTTTTTT
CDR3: CASSEGPGNEKLFF

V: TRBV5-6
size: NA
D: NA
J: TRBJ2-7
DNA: TGTGCCAGCAGCTCGGGGAGGACCGGGGTTTGGTACTTC
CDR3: CASSSGRTGVWYF

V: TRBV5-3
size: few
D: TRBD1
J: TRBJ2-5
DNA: TGTGCCAGAAGCTTGGAAGGACAGGGGGCCTCTCACCAAGAGACCCAGTACTTC
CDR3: CARSLEGQGASHQETQYF

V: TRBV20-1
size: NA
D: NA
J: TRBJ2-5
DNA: TGCAGTGCTAGGATTAGCGAGACCCAGTACTTC
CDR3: CSARISETQYF

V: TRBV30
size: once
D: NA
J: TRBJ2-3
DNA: TGTGCCTGGAGTGTACTCTCCGTACTGGGCAGCACAGATACGCAGTATTTT
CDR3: CAWSVLSVLGSTDTQYF

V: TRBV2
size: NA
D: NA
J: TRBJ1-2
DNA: TGTGCCAGCAGTGAAGCGCCGGGAAATGGCTACACCTTC
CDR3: CASSEAPGNGYTF

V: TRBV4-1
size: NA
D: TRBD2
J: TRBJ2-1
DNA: TGCGCCAGCAGCCAAGTTGGACTAGCGGGCCCTGGTGAGCAGTTCTTC
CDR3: CASSQVGLAGPGEQFF

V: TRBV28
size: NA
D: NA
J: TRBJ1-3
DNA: TGTGCCAGCAGCCACGGAGGGGCTGGGTGGGGAAACACCATATATTTT
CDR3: CASSHGGAGWGNTIYF

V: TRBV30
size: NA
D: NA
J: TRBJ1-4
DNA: TGTGCCTGGAGTCGTGTAGGGCCAGGGGAAAAACTGTTTTTT
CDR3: CAWSRVGPGEKLFF

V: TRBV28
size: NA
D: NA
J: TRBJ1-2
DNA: TGTGCCAGCAGTTTACGAAGTCCCCATGGCTACACCTTC
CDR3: CASSLRSPHGYTF

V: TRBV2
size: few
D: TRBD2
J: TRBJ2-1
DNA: TGTGCCAGCGGAGGAAGGGTAGCGGGGGCCTATGGAATGAGCTCCTACAATGAGCAGTTCTTC
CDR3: CASGGRVAGAYGMSSYNEQFF

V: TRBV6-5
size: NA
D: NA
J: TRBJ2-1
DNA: TGTGCCAGCAGTCCGCGGACCGGATCGCAGTTCTTC
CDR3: CASSPRTGSQFF

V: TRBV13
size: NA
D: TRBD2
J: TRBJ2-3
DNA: TGTGCCAGCAGCTTAACGGTACTAGCGGGAGGGCCGGCTGGCACAGATACGCAGTATTTT
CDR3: CASSLTVLAGGPAGTDTQYF

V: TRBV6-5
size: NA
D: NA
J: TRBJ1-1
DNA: TGTGCCAGCACCCGATCAGGGGCGAACACTGAAGCTTTCTTT
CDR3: CASTRSGANTEAFF

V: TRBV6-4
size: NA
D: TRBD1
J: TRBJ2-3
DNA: TGTGCCAGCAGTGTCCTCCGGGACAGGGAGCGCACAGATACGCAGTATTTT
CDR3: CASSVLRDRERTDTQYF

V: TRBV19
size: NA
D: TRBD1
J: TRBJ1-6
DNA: TGTGCCAGTACAGGGGGCAATTCACCCCTCCACTTT
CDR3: CASTGGNSPLHF